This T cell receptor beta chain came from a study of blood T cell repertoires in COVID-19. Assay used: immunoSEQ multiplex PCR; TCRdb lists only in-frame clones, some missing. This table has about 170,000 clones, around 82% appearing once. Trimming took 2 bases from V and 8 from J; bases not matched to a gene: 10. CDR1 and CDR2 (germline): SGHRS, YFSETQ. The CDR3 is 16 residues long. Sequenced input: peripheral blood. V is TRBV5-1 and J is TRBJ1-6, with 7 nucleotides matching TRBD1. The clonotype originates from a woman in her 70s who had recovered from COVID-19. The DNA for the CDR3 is TGCGCCAGCAGCTTCGCCCCCCACAGGGGTGATTCACCCCTCCACTTT. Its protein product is CASSFAPHRGDSPLHF.